This TCR beta chain is from a study of shared clonotypes between healthy human individuals. In its sample, this clone was seen once. Its antigen remains unidentified. General observations from the study: The researchers took only blood, and tissue repertoires probably look different.

The CDR3 extends over 14 amino acids. Trimming at V came to 6 bases and at J to 5 bases, leaving 6 bases not matched to a gene. CDR1 is MNHEY, CDR2 SVGAGI, per germline. For sorted subsets, about 0.2 ug DNA per replicate equaled 30,000 or so T cell genomes. Clones were sequenced by immunoSEQ multiplex PCR, and TCRdb holds only the in-frame ones, with some missing. The sample has 2 million to 2.5 million clones, about 95% seen once. Naive CD8 isolation took CD45RO-negative cells positively selected for CCR7 and excluded terminally differentiated effector memory CD45RA+ cells. V usage is TRBV6-5 and J usage is TRBJ2-5; 10 bases align to TRBD2. The clonotype comes from a man aged 18-30 years in good health. The sample taken for sequencing was naive CD8+ T cells sorted from blood. This chain's CDR3 is CASRSGRALETQYF. The DNA of the CDR3 is TGTGCCAGCAGGAGCGGGAGGGCCCTGGAGACCCAGTACTTC.